This T cell receptor beta chain was identified in a study of T cells after somatic rescue of genetic block. The germline gives CDR1 MDHEN, CDR2 SYDVKM. With 2 bases clipped from V and 4 bases from J, the junction kept 1 base outside the gene matches. This CDR3 is 15 amino acids long. Measured with immunoSEQ multiplex PCR; TCRdb has only the in-frame clones, and not every one. This table has around 57,000 clones, roughly 96% appearing once. The sequence was collected from a child less than two years old. The chain joins TRBV28 to TRBJ2-1; TRBD2 matches at 11 bases. The sequenced sample was peripheral blood mononuclear cells (PBMCs). The chain's CDR3 is CASSLLAGGYNEQFF. CDR3 in DNA: TGTGCCAGCAGTTTACTAGCGGGAGGATACAATGAGCAGTTCTTC.